This T cell receptor beta chain was observed in a study of T cells in Graves' hyperthyroidism and ophthalmopathy. Findings and caveats of the study: A 13 V-J signature model discriminated ophthalmopathy versus stable hyperthyroidism. Ophthalmopathy was predicted by the model a median of roughly 6.6 months ahead of onset.

The study left out patients who had uncontrolled infection, other autoimmune disease, pregnancy or lactation. Diagnosis relied on clinical symptoms, serum thyroxine and TRAb, thyroid ultrasound and orbital computed tomography. TCR beta CDR3 regions were amplified from RNA transcripts. The TCR CDR3 was amplified in a first-round RT-PCR using the HTBI primer set. TCRdb independently ran MiXCR on the multiplex PCR reads; one entry per CDR3 protein. The sample has tens of thousands of distinct CDR3 sequences; 53% are singletons. This clonotype was recorded many times. What it binds is not known. Sequencing was performed on blood. This TCR came from a woman aged 55-75 years with Graves' ophthalmopathy.

The CDR3 protein is CASSPGAGGLEKLFF. The CDR3 DNA reads as TGTGCCAGCAGCCCCGGGGCAGGGGGCTTAGAAAAACTGTTTTTT. The V and J genes are TRBV12-3 or TRBV12-4 and TRBJ1-4; 8 bases fit TRBD1. The J segment lost 8 bases and the V segment lost 6 bases, leaving 11 bases of the junction unmatched. The CDR3 is 15 residues long.